The 3 T cell receptor beta chains reported below all come from one sample, sequenced in a study of T-cell reconstitution after alpha-beta-depleted transplantation in children. The library targeted TCRbeta and was prepared with unique molecular identifiers. Using its own MiXCR run on the PCR reads, TCRdb lists one record per CDR3 protein. In the table there are fewer than 700,000 distinct CDR3 sequences, approximately 12% of which are singletons. Sequencing used PBMCs, mostly from graft donor cells, obtained 360 days after TCRalphabeta/CD19-depleted stem cell transplant. The receptors shown here come from a male patient under 18 who had a stem cell transplant for acute myeloid leukemia, so the T cells may come from the graft donor.

V and J are TRBV6-2 or TRBV6-3 and TRBJ2-6, with D unresolved. The V and J ends lost 2 bases and 2 bases respectively, with 13 bases between them. This CDR3 spans 17 amino acids. From germline, CDR1 is MNHEY and CDR2 SVGEGT. The CDR3 DNA reads TGTGCCAGCAGTTACGCTCCCCCTATACCTGGGGCCAACGTCCTGACTTTC. Translation: CASSYAPPIPGANVLTF.

The CDR3 spells CASSPEDTYKVIAPYEQYF. The CDR3 DNA follows: TGTGCCAGCAGCCCTGAAGACACCTACAAAGTAATCGCCCCCTACGAGCAGTACTTC. The chain has TRBV11-1 and TRBJ2-7, with D unclear. The CDR3 has 19 amino acids. V gave up 5 bases and J gave up 2 bases, with 28 bases separating them. Germline V CDR1 and CDR2: SGHAT, FQDESV (reference sequence).

A few counts support this clonotype. This chain joins TRBV5-1 and TRBJ2-7, with 7 positions matching TRBD1. The J segment lost 3 bases and the V segment lost 2 bases, leaving 5 bases of the junction unmatched. Germline V gives CDR1 SGHRS, CDR2 YFSETQ. This CDR3 contains 14 residues. In DNA, the CDR3 is TGCGCCAGCAGCTTTCAGGGGGTGGGCTACGAGCAGTACTTC. Its protein product is CASSFQGVGYEQYF.